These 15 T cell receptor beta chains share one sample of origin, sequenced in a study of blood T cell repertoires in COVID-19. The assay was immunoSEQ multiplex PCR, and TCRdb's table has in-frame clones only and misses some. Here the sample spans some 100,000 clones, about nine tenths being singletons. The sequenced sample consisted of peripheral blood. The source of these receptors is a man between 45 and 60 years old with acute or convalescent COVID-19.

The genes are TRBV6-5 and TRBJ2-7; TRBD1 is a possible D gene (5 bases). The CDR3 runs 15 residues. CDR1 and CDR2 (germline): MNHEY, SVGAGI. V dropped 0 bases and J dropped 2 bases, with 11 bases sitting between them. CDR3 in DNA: TGTGCCAGCAGTTACTCTTCGGGCAGGGCCTACGAGCAGTACTTC. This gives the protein CASSYSSGRAYEQYF.

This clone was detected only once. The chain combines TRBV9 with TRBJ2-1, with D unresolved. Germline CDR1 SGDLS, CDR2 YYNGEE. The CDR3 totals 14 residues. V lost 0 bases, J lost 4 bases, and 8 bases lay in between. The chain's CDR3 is CASSVGAGYNEQFF. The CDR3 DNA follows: TGTGCCAGCAGCGTAGGAGCCGGTTACAATGAGCAGTTCTTC.

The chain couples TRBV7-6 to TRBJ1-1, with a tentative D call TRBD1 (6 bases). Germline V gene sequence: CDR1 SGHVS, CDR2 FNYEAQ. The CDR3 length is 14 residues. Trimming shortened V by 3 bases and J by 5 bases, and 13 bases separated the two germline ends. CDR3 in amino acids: CASSLTTGRTEAFF. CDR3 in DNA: TGTGCCAGCAGCTTGACGACAGGAAGGACTGAAGCTTTCTTT.

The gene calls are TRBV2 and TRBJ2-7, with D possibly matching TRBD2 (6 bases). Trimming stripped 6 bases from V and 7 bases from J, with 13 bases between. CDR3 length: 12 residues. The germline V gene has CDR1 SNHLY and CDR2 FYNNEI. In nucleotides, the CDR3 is TGTGCCAGCAGGTTGGGGGGTGGAGAGCAGTACTTC. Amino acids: CASRLGGGEQYF.

CDR3 region: CATIPGPGEDIQYF. CDR3 nucleotides: TGTGCCACGATACCGGGCCCGGGAGAGGACATTCAGTACTTC. The chain has TRBV10-3 and TRBJ2-4; tentatively, D is TRBD2 (6 bases). This CDR3 contains 14 residues. V was shortened by 10 bases and J by 8 bases, with 21 bases between the two germline ends. Germline-derived CDR1 and CDR2 are ENHRY and SYGVKD.

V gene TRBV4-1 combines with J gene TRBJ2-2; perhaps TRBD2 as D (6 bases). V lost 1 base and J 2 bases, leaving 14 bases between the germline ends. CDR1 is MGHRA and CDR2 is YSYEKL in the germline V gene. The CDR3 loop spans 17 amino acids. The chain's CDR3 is CASSQAPGTYNTGELFF. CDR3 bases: TGCGCCAGCAGCCAAGCGCCAGGGACTTACAACACCGGGGAGCTGTTTTTT.

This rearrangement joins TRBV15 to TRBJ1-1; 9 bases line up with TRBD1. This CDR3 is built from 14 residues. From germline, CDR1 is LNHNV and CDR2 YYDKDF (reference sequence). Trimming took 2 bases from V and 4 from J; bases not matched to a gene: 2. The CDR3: CATSRLDRGTEAFF. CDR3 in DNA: TGTGCCACCAGCAGATTGGACAGGGGCACTGAAGCTTTCTTT.

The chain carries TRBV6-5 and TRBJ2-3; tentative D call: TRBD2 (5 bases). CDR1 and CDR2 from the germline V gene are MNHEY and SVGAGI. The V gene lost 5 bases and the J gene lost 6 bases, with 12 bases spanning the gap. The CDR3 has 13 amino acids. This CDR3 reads CASSKLGRDTQYF. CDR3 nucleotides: TGTGCCAGCAGTAAACTAGGGCGGGATACGCAGTATTTT.

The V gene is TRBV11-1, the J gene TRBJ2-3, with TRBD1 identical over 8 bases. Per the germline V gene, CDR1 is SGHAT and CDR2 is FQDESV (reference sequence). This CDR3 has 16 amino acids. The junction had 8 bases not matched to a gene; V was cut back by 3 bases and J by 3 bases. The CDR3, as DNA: TGTGCCAGCAGCTTGGGCAGGGGGCGCGGTACAGATACGCAGTATTTT. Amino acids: CASSLGRGRGTDTQYF.

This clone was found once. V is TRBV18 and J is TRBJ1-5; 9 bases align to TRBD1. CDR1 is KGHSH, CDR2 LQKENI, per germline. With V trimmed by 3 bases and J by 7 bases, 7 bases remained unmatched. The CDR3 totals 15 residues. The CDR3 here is CASSPGQGSQQPQHF. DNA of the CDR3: TGTGCCAGCTCACCCGGACAGGGGTCCCAACAGCCCCAGCATTTT.

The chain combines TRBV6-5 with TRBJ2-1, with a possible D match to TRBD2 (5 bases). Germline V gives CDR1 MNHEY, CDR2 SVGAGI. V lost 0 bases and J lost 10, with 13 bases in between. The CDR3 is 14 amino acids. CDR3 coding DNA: TGTGCCAGCAGTTACTCCGGACTCCTATCCGAGCAGTTCTTC. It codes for CASSYSGLLSEQFF.

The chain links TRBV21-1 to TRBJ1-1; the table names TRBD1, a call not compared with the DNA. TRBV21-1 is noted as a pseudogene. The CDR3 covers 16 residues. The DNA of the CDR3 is TGTGCCAGCAGCTCCCTCAGGGACAGGGTGAGGGGTGAAGCTTTCTTT. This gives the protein CASSSLRDRVRGEAFF.

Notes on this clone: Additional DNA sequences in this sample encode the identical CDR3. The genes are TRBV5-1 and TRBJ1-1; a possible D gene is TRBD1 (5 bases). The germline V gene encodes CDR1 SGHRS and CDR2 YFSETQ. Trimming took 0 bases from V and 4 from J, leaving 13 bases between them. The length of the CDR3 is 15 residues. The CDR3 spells CASSLGWGGSTEAFF. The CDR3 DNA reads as TGCGCCAGCAGCTTGGGCTGGGGGGGTTCCACTGAAGCTTTCTTT.

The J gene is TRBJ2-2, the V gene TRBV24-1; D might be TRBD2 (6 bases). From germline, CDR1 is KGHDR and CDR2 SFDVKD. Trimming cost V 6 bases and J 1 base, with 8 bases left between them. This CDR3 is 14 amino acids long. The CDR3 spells CATSLGGNTGELFF. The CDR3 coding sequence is TGTGCCACCAGTCTGGGGGGGAACACCGGGGAGCTGTTTTTT.

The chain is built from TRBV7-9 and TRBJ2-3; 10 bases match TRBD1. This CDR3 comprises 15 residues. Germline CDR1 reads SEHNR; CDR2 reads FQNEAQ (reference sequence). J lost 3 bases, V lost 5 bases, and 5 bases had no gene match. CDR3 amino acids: CASSAGTGATDTQYF. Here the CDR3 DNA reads TGTGCCAGCAGCGCCGGGACAGGGGCGACAGATACGCAGTATTTT.